This T cell receptor (beta chain) came from a study of cytomegalovirus exposure and HLA in healthy donors. Study overall: The approximately 100 million unique TCR beta sequences, from about 170 million T cells, were found by an earlier analysis. Regarding the study as a whole: Using the classifier, cytomegalovirus status was reportedly diagnosed with high specificity and sensitivity.

Looked up from germline, CDR1 is SGHRS and CDR2 is YFSETQ. The V gene lost 7 bases and the J gene lost 3 bases, with 13 bases spanning the gap. This CDR3 is built from 13 residues. Amplification used 60 Vbeta primers and 13 Jbeta primers. Sequencing was performed with immunoSEQ multiplex PCR; in TCRdb, only in-frame clones are kept and a portion is missing. The profile covers more than 110,000 clones, with 79% appearing a single time and just under 1% taken by the ten largest. This clone was counted only a few times. Its antigen is undetermined. This chain uses TRBV5-1 with TRBJ1-1; tentative D call: TRBD1 (5 bases). This clonotype was sampled from a young man in good health and CMV-seronegative. The sequenced sample consisted of PBMCs. CDR3 nucleotides: TGCGCCAGCGGTACCACGGGGGACACTGAAGCTTTCTTT. Translating gives CASGTTGDTEAFF.